The clone carrying this TCR beta chain was recorded once. Germline V lookup: CDR1 SGHRS, CDR2 YFSETQ. CDR3 length: 12 amino acids. V lost 0 bases to trimming and J lost 6 bases, with 6 bases between them. This sample was included in a study of control samples from healthy donors and cancer patients. Only in-frame clones appear in the TCRdb table, and some are missing; sequencing was by immunoSEQ multiplex PCR. Of over 150,000 clones in the sample, 85% to 95% were seen once. The chain combines TRBV5-1 with TRBJ1-2, with D hard to call. The TCR comes from a man in his forties in good health. What was sequenced was blood. The CDR3 here is CASSLGPNGYTF. Written as DNA, the CDR3 is TGCGCCAGCAGCTTGGGCCCTAATGGCTACACCTTC. Looking up the rest from reference TRBV5-1 and TRBJ1-2 gives the full variable domain: KAGVTQTPRYLIKTRGQQVTLSCSPISGHRSVSWYQQTPGQGLQFLFEYFSETQRNKGNFPGRFSGRQFSNSRSEMNVSTLELGDSALYLCASSLGPNGYTFGSGTRLTVV.